These 12 T cell receptor beta chains share one sample of origin, sequenced in a study of Graves' ophthalmopathy and Graves' hyperthyroidism. Amplified TCR beta CDR3 regions were obtained using RNA transcripts as template. After a first-round RT-PCR with HTBI primers, a second-round multiplex PCR was run. TCRdb re-called the multiplex PCR reads through MiXCR, storing one row per CDR3 protein. The repertoire holds 560,000 or so distinct CDR3 sequences, with roughly 39% as singletons. Sequenced: peripheral blood or thyroid tissue (not recorded which). All receptors come from an adult man with Graves' hyperthyroidism.

Comments on this clonotype: A clone one base away is much larger, so this may be a read error. The chain uses TRBV10-3 and TRBJ1-1, with D uncertain. This CDR3 has 12 amino acids. V gave up 3 bases and J gave up 4 bases, with 6 bases separating them. Germline V gives CDR1 ENHRY, CDR2 SYGVKD. In DNA, the CDR3 is TGTGCCATCAGTGAACAGCTCACTGAAGCTTTCTTT. It yields the protein CAISEQLTEAFF.

This clonotype appeared once. V gene TRBV20-1 combines with J gene TRBJ1-1; D remains unclear. Germline CDR1 DFQATT, CDR2 SNEGSKA (reference sequence). With 6 bases removed from V and 1 base from J, the gap between germline ends came to 15 bases. CDR3 size: 14 residues. Here the CDR3 reads CSAGGRLRNTEAFF. CDR3 nucleotide sequence: TGCAGTGCGGGAGGTAGGCTACGGAACACTGAAGCTTTCTTT.

The rearrangement uses TRBV10-3 and TRBJ2-5, with no clear D. Trimming cost V 4 bases and J 5 bases, with 8 bases left between them. CDR3 size: 12 residues. CDR1 and CDR2 from the germline V gene are ENHRY and SYGVKD. In nucleotides, the CDR3 is TGTGCCATCAGTGGGTTAGGGGAGACCCAGTACTTC. It codes for CAISGLGETQYF.

As to this clonotype: A read error is possible here, since a much larger clone lies one base away. The rearrangement links TRBV7-8 to TRBJ2-5, with a possible D match to TRBD1 (6 bases). The CDR3 has 17 residues. V was trimmed by 4 bases and J by 7 bases, leaving 25 bases between them. Germline CDR1 SGHVS, CDR2 FQNEAQ. The CDR3 loop is CASSSVGTKLSDGTQYF. The CDR3 nucleotides are TGTGCCAGCAGCTCCGTCGGGACAAAGCTGTCCGATGGGACCCAGTACTTC.

The genes are TRBV3-1 and TRBJ1-2, with D unclear. The CDR3 contains 12 residues. Germline values: CDR1 LGHDT, CDR2 YNNKEL (reference sequence). Deletions cut 5 bases from V and 8 bases from J, with 12 bases between. The CDR3 is CASSTINGGYTF. CDR3 bases: TGTGCCAGCAGCACCATTAACGGCGGCTACACCTTC.

V is TRBV10-3 and J is TRBJ2-3, with 7 bases identical to TRBD2. The V gene's germline CDR1 is ENHRY and CDR2 SYGVKD. The CDR3 spans 18 residues. V lost 2 bases and J lost 1; bases outside the gene matches: 12. CDR3 sequence: CAISETWVAGPGTDTQYF. CDR3 DNA sequence: TGTGCCATCAGTGAGACGTGGGTAGCGGGCCCCGGCACAGATACGCAGTATTTT.

The chain recombines TRBV20-1 with TRBJ1-5, with D unclear. Germline V gives CDR1 DFQATT, CDR2 SNEGSKA (reference sequence). V was pared by 6 bases and J by 2 bases, with 14 bases between. There are 14 residues in the CDR3. The CDR3 spells CSASTMGGNQPQHF. The CDR3 DNA follows: TGCAGTGCCAGCACAATGGGTGGCAATCAGCCCCAGCATTTT.

This clonotype was detected only a few times. This chain links TRBV5-1 with TRBJ2-7; D uncertain. CDR3 size: 16 residues. V lost 0 bases and J 1 base, leaving 14 bases between the germline ends. CDR1 and CDR2 (germline): SGHRS, YFSETQ. DNA of the CDR3: TGCGCCAGCAGCTTGGAGCCGATGGGCAATTCCTACGAGCAGTACTTC. This translates into CASSLEPMGNSYEQYF. Based on the CDR3 plus reference TRBV5-1 and TRBJ2-7, the full variable domain is KAGVTQTPRYLIKTRGQQVTLSCSPISGHRSVSWYQQTPGQGLQFLFEYFSETQRNKGNFPGRFSGRQFSNSRSEMNVSTLELGDSALYLCASSLEPMGNSYEQYFGPGTRLTVT.

J is TRBJ2-5 and V is TRBV7-9; no reliable D call. The CDR3 length is 14 residues. V lost 2 bases and J 4 bases, leaving 11 bases between the germline ends. The germline gives CDR1 SEHNR, CDR2 FQNEAQ (reference sequence). CDR3 nucleotides: TGTGCCAGCAGCTTAAAAGGAATGGTAGAGACCCAGTACTTC. Its protein is CASSLKGMVETQYF. The variable domain in full, completed from reference TRBV7-9 and TRBJ2-5, reads DTGVSQNPRHKITKRGQNVTFRCDPISEHNRLYWYRQTLGQGPEFLTYFQNEAQLEKSRLLSDRFSAERPKGSFSTLEIQRTEQGDSAMYLCASSLKGMVETQYFGPGTRLLVL.

A remark on this clonotype: A clone one base away is much larger, so this may be a read error. This chain connects TRBV12-3 or TRBV12-4 to TRBJ2-2; perhaps TRBD1 as D (6 bases). CDR3 size: 12 residues. The CDR3 bases are TGTGCCAGCAGGCGAGGGGGTGGGGGGCTGTTTTTT. It encodes CASRRGGGGLFF.

This clonotype was recorded many times. The chain uses TRBV7-9 and TRBJ2-7; 9 bases are a match to TRBD2. Germline V gene sequence: CDR1 SEHNR, CDR2 FQNEAQ (reference sequence). Trimming at V came to 1 base and at J to 3 bases, leaving 10 bases not matched to a gene. This CDR3 region has 17 residues. CDR3 in DNA: TGTGCCAGCAGCTTAGTCGAGTTAGCTAGCGGGATCTACGAGCAGTACTTC. This translates into CASSLVELASGIYEQYF.

The sample holds a few counts of this clonotype. This sequence may be a read error, since a much larger clone differs from it by one base. The chain recombines TRBV7-9 with TRBJ1-2, with no clear D. In germline, CDR1 is SEHNR, CDR2 FQNEAQ (reference sequence). Trimming took 1 base from V and 7 from J, leaving 7 bases between them. The CDR3 sequence is 12 residues long. The chain's CDR3 is CASSLGVGGYTF. The CDR3 DNA sequence: TGTGCCAGCAGCTTAGGTGTGGGTGGCTACACCTTC. Full variable domain (rest looked up from reference TRBV7-9 and TRBJ1-2): DTGVSQNPRHKITKRGQNVTFRCDPISEHNRLYWYRQTLGQGPEFLTYFQNEAQLEKSRLLSDRFSAERPKGSFSTLEIQRTEQGDSAMYLCASSLGVGGYTFGSGTRLTVV.